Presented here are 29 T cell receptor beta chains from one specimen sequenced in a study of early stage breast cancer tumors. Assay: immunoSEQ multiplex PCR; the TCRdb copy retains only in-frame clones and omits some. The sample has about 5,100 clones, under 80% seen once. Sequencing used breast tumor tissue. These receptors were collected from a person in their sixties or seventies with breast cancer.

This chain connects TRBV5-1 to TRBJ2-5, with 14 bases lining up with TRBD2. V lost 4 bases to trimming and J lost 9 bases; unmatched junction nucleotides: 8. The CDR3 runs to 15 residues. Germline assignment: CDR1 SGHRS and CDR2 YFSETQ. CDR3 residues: CASSLGTSGREAQYF. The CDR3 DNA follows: TGCGCCAGCAGCCTGGGGACTAGCGGGAGAGAAGCCCAGTACTTC. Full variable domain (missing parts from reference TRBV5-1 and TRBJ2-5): KAGVTQTPRYLIKTRGQQVTLSCSPISGHRSVSWYQQTPGQGLQFLFEYFSETQRNKGNFPGRFSGRQFSNSRSEMNVSTLELGDSALYLCASSLGTSGREAQYFGPGTRLLVL.

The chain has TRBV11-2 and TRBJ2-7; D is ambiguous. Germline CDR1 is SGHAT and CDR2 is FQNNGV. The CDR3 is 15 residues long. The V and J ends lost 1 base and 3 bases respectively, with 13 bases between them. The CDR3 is CASSLGPKIIYEQYF. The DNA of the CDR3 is TGTGCCAGCAGCTTAGGGCCAAAGATCATCTACGAGCAGTACTTC.

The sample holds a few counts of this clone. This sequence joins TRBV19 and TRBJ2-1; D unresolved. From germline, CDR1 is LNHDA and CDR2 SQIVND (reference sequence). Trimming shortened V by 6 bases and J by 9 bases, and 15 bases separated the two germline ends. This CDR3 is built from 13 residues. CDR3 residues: CASSAQTWSEQFF. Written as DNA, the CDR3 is TGTGCCAGTAGCGCCCAGACTTGGAGTGAGCAGTTCTTC.

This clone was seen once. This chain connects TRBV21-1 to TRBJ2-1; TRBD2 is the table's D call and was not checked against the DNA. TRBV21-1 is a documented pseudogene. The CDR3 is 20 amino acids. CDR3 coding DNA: TGTGCCAGCATTCATCGATTCGGGAATTCTCTCCCGGTGGGCCACAATGAGCAGTTCTTC. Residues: CASIHRFGNSLPVGHNEQFF.

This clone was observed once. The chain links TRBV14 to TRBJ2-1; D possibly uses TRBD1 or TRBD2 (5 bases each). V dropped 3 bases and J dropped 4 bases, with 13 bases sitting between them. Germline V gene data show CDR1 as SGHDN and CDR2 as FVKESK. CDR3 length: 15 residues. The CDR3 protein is CASSQGGTVYNEQFF. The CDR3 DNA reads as TGTGCCAGCAGCCAGGGTGGGACGGTGTACAATGAGCAGTTCTTC.

CDR3 sequence (DNA): TGTGCCAGCAGCGTAGACTTTAATTCACCCCTCCACTTT. The encoded protein is CASSVDFNSPLHF. This chain connects TRBV9 to TRBJ1-6, with D unclear. Trimming stripped 0 bases from V and 6 bases from J, with 4 bases between. Germline lookup yields CDR1 SGDLS and CDR2 YYNGEE. The CDR3 spans 13 residues.

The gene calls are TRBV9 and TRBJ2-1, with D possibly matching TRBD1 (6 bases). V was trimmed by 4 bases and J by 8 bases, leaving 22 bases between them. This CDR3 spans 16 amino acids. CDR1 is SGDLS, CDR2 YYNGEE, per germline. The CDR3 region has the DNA TGTGCCAGCAGCCCCCAGGGGCCGCGGGCTTACCATGAGCAGTTCTTC. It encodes CASSPQGPRAYHEQFF.

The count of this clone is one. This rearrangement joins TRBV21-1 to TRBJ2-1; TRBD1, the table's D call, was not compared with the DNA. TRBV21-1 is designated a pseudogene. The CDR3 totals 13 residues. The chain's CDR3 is CARGQGIGNEQFF. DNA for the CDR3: TGTGCCAGGGGACAGGGGATAGGCAATGAGCAGTTCTTC.

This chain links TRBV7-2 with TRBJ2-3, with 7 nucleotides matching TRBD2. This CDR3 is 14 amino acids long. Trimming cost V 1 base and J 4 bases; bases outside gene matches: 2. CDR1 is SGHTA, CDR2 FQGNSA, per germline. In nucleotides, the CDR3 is TGTGCCAGCAGCTTAGTGGGGGGGGCAGATACGCAGTATTTT. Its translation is CASSLVGGADTQYF.

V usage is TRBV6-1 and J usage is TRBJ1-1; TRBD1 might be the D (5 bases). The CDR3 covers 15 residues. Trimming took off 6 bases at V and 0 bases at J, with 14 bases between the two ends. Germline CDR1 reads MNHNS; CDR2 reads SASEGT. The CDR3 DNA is TGTGCCAGCAGCCAACTCGGACATTTGAACACTGAAGCTTTCTTT. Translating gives CASSQLGHLNTEAFF.

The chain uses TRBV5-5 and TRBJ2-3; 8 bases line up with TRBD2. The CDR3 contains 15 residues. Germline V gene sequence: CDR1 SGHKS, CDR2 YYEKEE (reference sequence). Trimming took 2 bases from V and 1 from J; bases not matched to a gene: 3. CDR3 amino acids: CASSFTAGGTDTQYF. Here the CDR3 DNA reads TGTGCCAGCAGCTTCACAGCGGGAGGCACAGATACGCAGTATTTT. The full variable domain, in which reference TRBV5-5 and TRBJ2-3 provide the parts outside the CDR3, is DAGVTQSPTHLIKTRGQQVTLRCSPISGHKSVSWYQQVLGQGPQFIFQYYEKEERGRGNFPDRFSARQFPNYSSELNVNALLLGDSALYLCASSFTAGGTDTQYFGPGTRLTVL.

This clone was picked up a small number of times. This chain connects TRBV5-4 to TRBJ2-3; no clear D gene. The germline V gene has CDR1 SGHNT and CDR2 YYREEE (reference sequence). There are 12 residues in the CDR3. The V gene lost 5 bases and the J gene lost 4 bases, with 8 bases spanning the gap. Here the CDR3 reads CASRFSADTQYF. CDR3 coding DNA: TGTGCCAGCAGGTTTAGTGCAGATACGCAGTATTTT. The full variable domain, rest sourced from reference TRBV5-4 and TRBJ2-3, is ETGVTQSPTHLIKTRGQQVTLRCSSQSGHNTVSWYQQALGQGPQFIFQYYREEENGRGNFPPRFSGLQFPNYSSELNVNALELDDSALYLCASRFSADTQYFGPGTRLTVL.

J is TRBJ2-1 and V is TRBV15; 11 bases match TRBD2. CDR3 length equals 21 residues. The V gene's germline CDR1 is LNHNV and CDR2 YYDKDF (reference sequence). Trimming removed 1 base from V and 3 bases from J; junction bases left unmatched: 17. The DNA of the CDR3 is TGTGCCACCAGCAGAGCTCCCTCGGTAGCGGGGGGGTTTGTAATCTACAATGAGCAGTTCTTC. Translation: CATSRAPSVAGGFVIYNEQFF.

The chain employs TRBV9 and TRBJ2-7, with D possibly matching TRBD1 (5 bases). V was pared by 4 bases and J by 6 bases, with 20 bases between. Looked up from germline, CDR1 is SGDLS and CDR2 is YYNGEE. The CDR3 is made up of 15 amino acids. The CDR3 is CASSPLISGLGEQYF. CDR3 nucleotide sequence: TGTGCCAGCAGCCCCCTAATTTCAGGGTTGGGCGAGCAGTACTTC.

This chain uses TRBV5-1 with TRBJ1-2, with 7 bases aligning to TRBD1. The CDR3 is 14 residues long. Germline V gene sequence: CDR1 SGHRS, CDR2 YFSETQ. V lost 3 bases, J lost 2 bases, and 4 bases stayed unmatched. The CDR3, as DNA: TGCGCCAGCAGCTCACTGACAGGGAACTATGGCTACACCTTC. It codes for CASSSLTGNYGYTF.

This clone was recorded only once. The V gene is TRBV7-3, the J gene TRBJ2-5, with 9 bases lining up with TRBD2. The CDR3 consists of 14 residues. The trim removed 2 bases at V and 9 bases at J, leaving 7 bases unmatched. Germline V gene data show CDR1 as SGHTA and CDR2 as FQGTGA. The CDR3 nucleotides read TGTGCCAGCAGCTTATCGGGCGGGGGGGCGGCCCAGTACTTC. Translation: CASSLSGGGAAQYF.

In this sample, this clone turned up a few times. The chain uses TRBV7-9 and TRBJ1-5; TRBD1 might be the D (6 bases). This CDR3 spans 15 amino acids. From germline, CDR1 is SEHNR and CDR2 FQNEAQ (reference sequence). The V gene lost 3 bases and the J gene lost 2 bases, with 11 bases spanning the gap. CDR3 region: CASSFPGGRNQPQHF. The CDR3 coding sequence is TGTGCCAGCAGCTTCCCGGGGGGGCGCAATCAGCCCCAGCATTTT.

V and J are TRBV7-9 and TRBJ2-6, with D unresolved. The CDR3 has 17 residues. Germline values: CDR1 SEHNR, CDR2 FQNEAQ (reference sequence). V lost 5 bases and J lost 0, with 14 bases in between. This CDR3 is CASSLTQSNSGANVLTF. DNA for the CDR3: TGTGCCAGCAGCCTCACACAGTCAAACTCTGGGGCCAACGTCCTGACTTTC.

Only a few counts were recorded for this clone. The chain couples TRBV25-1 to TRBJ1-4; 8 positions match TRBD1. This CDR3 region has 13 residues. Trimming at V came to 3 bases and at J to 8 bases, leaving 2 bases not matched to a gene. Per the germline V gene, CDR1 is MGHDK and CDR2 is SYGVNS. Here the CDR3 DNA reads TGTGCCAGCAGTGAGTGGACAGGGGAAAAACTGTTTTTT. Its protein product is CASSEWTGEKLFF. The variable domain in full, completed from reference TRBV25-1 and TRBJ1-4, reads EADIYQTPRYLVIGTGKKITLECSQTMGHDKMYWYQQDPGMELHLIHYSYGVNSTEKGDLSSESTVSRIRTEHFPLTLESARPSHTSQYLCASSEWTGEKLFFGSGTQLSVL.

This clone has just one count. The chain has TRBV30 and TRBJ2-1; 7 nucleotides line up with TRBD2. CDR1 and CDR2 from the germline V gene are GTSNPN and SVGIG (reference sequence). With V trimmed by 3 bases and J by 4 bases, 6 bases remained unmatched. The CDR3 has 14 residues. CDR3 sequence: CAWSPSGLYNEQFF. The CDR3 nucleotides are TGTGCCTGGAGCCCTAGCGGCTTATACAATGAGCAGTTCTTC.

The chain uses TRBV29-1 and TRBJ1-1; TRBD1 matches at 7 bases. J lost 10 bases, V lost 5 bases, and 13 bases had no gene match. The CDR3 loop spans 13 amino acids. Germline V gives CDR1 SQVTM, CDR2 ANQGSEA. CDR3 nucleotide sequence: TGCAGCGTTAGGCCCCGGGGGGCAGGGGGAGCTTTCTTT. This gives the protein CSVRPRGAGGAFF.

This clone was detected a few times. Written as DNA, the CDR3 is TGTGCCAGCAGTGGGGTGGAGCAGTACTTC. It specifies CASSGVEQYF. V gene TRBV2 combines with J gene TRBJ2-7; D uncertain. Germline CDR1 reads SNHLY; CDR2 reads FYNNEI. The CDR3 is 10 residues long. Trimming left V 4 bases short and J 7 bases short, with 5 bases between.

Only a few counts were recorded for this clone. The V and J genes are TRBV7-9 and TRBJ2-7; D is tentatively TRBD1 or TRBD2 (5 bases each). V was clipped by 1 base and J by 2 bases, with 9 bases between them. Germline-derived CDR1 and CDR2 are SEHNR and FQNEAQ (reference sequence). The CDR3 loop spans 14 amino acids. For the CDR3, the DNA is TGTGCCAGCAGCTTAGACGGGGACGCCTACGAGCAGTACTTC. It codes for CASSLDGDAYEQYF.

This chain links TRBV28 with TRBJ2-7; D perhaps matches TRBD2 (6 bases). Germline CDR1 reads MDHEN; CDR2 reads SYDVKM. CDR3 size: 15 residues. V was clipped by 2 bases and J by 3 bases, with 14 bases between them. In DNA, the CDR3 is TGTGCCAGCAGTTTAGGTCTAGCGTCTAACTACGAGCAGTACTTC. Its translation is CASSLGLASNYEQYF.

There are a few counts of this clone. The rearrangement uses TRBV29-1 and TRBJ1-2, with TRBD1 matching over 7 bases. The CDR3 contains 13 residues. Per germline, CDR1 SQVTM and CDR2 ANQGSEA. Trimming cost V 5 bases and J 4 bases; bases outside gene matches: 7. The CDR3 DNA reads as TGCAGCGTTCTAAGGGGGACAGTCTATGGCTACACCTTC. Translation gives CSVLRGTVYGYTF.

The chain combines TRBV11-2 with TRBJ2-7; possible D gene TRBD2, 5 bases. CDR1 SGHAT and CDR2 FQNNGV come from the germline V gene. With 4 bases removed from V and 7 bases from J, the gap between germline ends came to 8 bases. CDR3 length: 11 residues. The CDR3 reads CASSYGEEQYF. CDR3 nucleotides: TGTGCCAGCAGCTATGGGGAGGAGCAGTACTTC. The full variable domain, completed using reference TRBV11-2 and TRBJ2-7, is EAGVAQSPRYKIIEKRQSVAFWCNPISGHATLYWYQQILGQGPKLLIQFQNNGVVDDSQLPKDRFSAERLKGVDSTLKIQPAKLEDSAVYLCASSYGEEQYFGPGTRLTVT.

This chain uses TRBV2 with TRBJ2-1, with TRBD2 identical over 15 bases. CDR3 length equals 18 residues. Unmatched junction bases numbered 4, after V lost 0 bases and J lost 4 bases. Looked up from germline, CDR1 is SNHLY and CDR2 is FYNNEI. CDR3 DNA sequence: TGTGCCAGCAGTGAAGCGGGACTAGCGGGAGGAGGATACAATGAGCAGTTCTTC. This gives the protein CASSEAGLAGGGYNEQFF.

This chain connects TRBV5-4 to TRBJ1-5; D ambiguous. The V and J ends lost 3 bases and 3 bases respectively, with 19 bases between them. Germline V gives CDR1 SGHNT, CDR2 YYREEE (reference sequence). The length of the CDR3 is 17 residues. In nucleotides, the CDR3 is TGTGCCAGCAGCTCCCCCCATCGAGCAGCCTACAATCAGCCCCAGCATTTT. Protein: CASSSPHRAAYNQPQHF. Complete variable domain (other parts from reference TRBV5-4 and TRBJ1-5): ETGVTQSPTHLIKTRGQQVTLRCSSQSGHNTVSWYQQALGQGPQFIFQYYREEENGRGNFPPRFSGLQFPNYSSELNVNALELDDSALYLCASSSPHRAAYNQPQHFGDGTRLSIL.

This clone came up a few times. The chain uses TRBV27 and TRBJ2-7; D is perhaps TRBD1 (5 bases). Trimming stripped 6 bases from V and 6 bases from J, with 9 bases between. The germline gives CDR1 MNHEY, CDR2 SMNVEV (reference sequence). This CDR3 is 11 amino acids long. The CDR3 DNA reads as TGTGCCAGCAGAGGGGTGTCCGAGCAGTACTTC. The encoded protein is CASRGVSEQYF.